The entry that follows covers one T cell receptor beta chain sequence. It has no known antigen specificity. An end of the junction differs from the germline gene, which may be a read error. The entry originates in a study of T cells in Graves' hyperthyroidism and ophthalmopathy (dated by TCRdb to about 2019). Regarding the study in general: To identify TCR V-J signatures that set the groups apart, the researchers used a discovery cohort of 100 patients, made up of 40 to 45 with Graves' ophthalmopathy and some 55 with stable Graves' hyperthyroidism. Following sampling, methimazole starting at 30 mg daily was given to hyperthyroidism patients, and high-dose intravenous methylprednisolone was given to ophthalmopathy patients. Whether ophthalmopathy could be predicted prospectively was tested in an independent validation cohort made up of 18 to 20 hyperthyroidism patients plus 17 patients who later progressed to ophthalmopathy. According to the paper, TCR Vbeta CDR3 sequencing was carried out on around 140 peripheral blood samples, which came from fewer than 50 ophthalmopathy, around 75 hyperthyroidism and about 17 progressor patients. For training and testing, the approximately 97 patients in the discovery cohort were randomly divided in a 7:3 ratio. The study also compared thyroid tissue and blood T-cell repertoires from roughly six Graves' hyperthyroidism patients.

TCR beta CDR3 regions were amplified from RNA transcripts. The first round of RT-PCR for the TCR CDR3 was performed with the HTBI primer set and the Qiagen OneStep RT-PCR kit. The libraries were constructed in a second round of multiplex PCR and then size-selected and purified. Sequencing of the libraries was done on an Illumina HiSeq2000 using paired-end 100 bp reads. The study's own analysis went as follows. Raw data were processed with SOAPnuke, discarding reads with adapters, uncalled bases, mean Phred below 15, or no exact constant-primer or identifier match. High-quality paired reads were merged with COPE v1.2.5, and unique nucleotide sequences were defined as clonotypes. MiTCR v1.1 was used to align clonotypes to the IMGT TRBV, TRBD and TRBJ reference segments. The analysis was restricted to V-J combinations with a frequency above 0.0001, which together covered 99.2% of the repertoires. A TCS score was defined as the ratio of F50 (clonal expansion) to E x V (chaos), with BLOSUM62-based TCRdist applied between CDR3 peptides within each V-J. Welch's t-statistics and random forest reduced several hundred V-J features to about 12, which were used in a naive Bayes classifier (R e1071). Thyroid-blood repertoire similarity was quantified with the Morisita-Horn index. The public reads were quality trimmed at Q25 with fastp and then assembled into clones with MiXCR by TCRdb, keeping productive beta chains. Each record represents a unique CDR3 protein, reported with the most common genes and DNA among its rows. The V and J calls reflect TCRdb's pipeline rather than the authors' work. For this sample the table gives 500,000 to 650,000 distinct CDR3 sequences, of which approximately 49% were detected only once. The ten biggest clones cover around 44% of the sample.

There are 12 amino acids in the CDR3, from cysteine to phenylalanine inclusive. Here the CDR3 DNA is all that survives: 36 bases in frame from base 1. CDR1 is given as SGHRS and CDR2 as YFSETQ, both from the germline V gene. General conclusions and limits of the study: In cross-validation, a model built on a 13 V-J signature told ophthalmopathy apart from stable hyperthyroidism with approximately 90% sensitivity and roughly 83% specificity, and in testing the same model reached 80%/75%. Blood samples also contained most of the expanded thyroid clonotypes (frequency above 0.001), which suggests that blood repertoires may reflect thyroid immune responses. In validation, the model predicted progression to ophthalmopathy a median of around 6.5 months before onset, with over 55% sensitivity and almost 75% specificity. No statistical method was used to fix the sample size in advance, and group allocation was not hidden from the investigators.

Exclusion was applied to patients with uncontrolled infections, other autoimmune diseases, pregnancy or lactation. Diagnoses were established on the basis of clinical symptoms, serum thyroxine and TRAb, thyroid ultrasound, and orbital computed tomography. Total RNA was extracted with Trizol reagent, and quality was checked on an Agilent 2100 Bioanalyzer. Material: peripheral blood or thyroid tissue (not recorded which). This sequence originates from an adult woman with Graves' disease, either hyperthyroidism or ophthalmopathy (not recorded which). The rearrangement combines TRBV5-1 with TRBJ2-6, with TRBD1 identical over 7 junction bases. The CDR3 region has the sequence CASSSGQNTEAF. The DNA sequence is given as TGCGCCAGCAGCTCGGGACAGAACACTGAAGCTTTC.